This T cell receptor (beta chain) originates from a study of radiotherapy plus CTLA-4 blockade in lung cancer. Study details: Disease control was achieved by around 33% of patients, and objective responses by 18%. Findings and caveats of the study: Interferon-beta, together with early blood T cell clone dynamics, reportedly best predicted response. Following radiotherapy plus ipilimumab, tumor-derived TCR clones expanded in the blood.

This CDR3 contains 13 residues. Looked up from germline, CDR1 is SQVTM and CDR2 is ANQGSEA. V lost 7 bases and J 2 bases, leaving 12 bases between the germline ends. Only in-frame clones appear in the TCRdb table, and some are missing; sequencing was by immunoSEQ multiplex PCR. The sample carries 55,000 to 65,000 clones, about 72% recorded once. Points on this clone: Its cognate antigen is unknown.

The TCR originated in a human donor with non-small cell lung cancer who had a complete response to radiotherapy plus ipilimumab. The rearrangement links TRBV29-1 to TRBJ2-1, with TRBD2 as a possible D gene (6 bases). The source was peripheral blood, collected from a patient treated with radiotherapy plus ipilimumab. Here the CDR3 reads CSGRGGTYNEQFF. In nucleotides, the CDR3 is TGCAGCGGGCGGGGCGGGACCTACAATGAGCAGTTCTTC.